This passage covers 32 T cell receptor beta chains from one sample sequenced in a study of human T cells and chemical hapten exposure. Documented time point: patch test 2, 6 weeks after DPC sensitization. The sample's treatment: therapeutic diphenylcyclopropenone sensitization with weekly scalp DPC. MiXCR was run by TCRdb on the RACE reads, yielding one entry per CDR3 protein. The sample carries under 450,000 distinct CDR3 sequences, just under 6.5% recorded once. Sequencing was performed on whole blood, taken in connection with sensitization to the hapten diphenylcyclopropenone (DPC). These receptor sequences come from a woman younger than 30 with alopecia areata. Some clones in this sample may be carry-over from other donors' samples.

The chain is built from TRBV6-5 and TRBJ2-7; no firm D call. The length of the CDR3 is 12 residues. In germline, CDR1 is MNHEY, CDR2 SVGAGI. The V end was cut by 8 bases, the J end by 5 bases, with 13 bases between. The CDR3 here is CASSRQDHEQYF. CDR3 in DNA: TGTGCCAGCTCGCGGCAGGACCACGAGCAGTACTTC.

The chain links TRBV5-5 to TRBJ2-3; D may match TRBD1 or TRBD2 (5 bases each). The CDR3 extends over 14 amino acids. With 4 bases removed from V and 1 base from J, the gap between germline ends came to 10 bases. Germline CDR1 is SGHKS and CDR2 is YYEKEE (reference sequence). CDR3: CASSPGPGTDTQYF. CDR3 bases: TGTGCCAGCAGCCCGGGACCTGGCACAGATACGCAGTATTTT. The whole variable domain, remainder taken from reference TRBV5-5 and TRBJ2-3, is DAGVTQSPTHLIKTRGQQVTLRCSPISGHKSVSWYQQVLGQGPQFIFQYYEKEERGRGNFPDRFSARQFPNYSSELNVNALLLGDSALYLCASSPGPGTDTQYFGPGTRLTVL.

This clonotype has ten or more counts. The rearrangement joins TRBV7-9 to TRBJ2-3; D tentatively fits TRBD1 or TRBD2 (5 bases each). Germline V lookup: CDR1 SEHNR, CDR2 FQNEAQ (reference sequence). The V and J ends lost 5 bases and 4 bases respectively, with 19 bases between them. This CDR3 region has 16 residues. CDR3 protein: CASSRDLGTTPDTQYF. For the CDR3, the DNA is TGTGCCAGCAGCCGGGACCTCGGGACCACGCCAGATACGCAGTATTTT.

This clonotype appeared a few times. The chain couples TRBV6-4 to TRBJ2-1; 10 bases fit TRBD2. Trimming at V came to 5 bases and at J to 6 bases, leaving 10 bases not matched to a gene. The CDR3 runs 16 residues. Germline assignment: CDR1 MRHNA and CDR2 SNTAGT. Here the CDR3 reads CASSRTSGDGRNEQFF. The CDR3 bases are TGTGCCAGCAGTAGAACTAGCGGGGACGGGCGCAATGAGCAGTTCTTC.

The V gene is TRBV4-1, the J gene TRBJ2-2, with D possibly called TRBD1 or TRBD2 (5 bases each). The germline V and J ends were trimmed by 1 base and 7 bases, with 13 bases remaining between them. The CDR3 runs to 15 residues. Germline values: CDR1 MGHRA, CDR2 YSYEKL. This CDR3 reads CASSQAWGTGGELFF. The CDR3 DNA sequence: TGCGCCAGCAGCCAAGCATGGGGGACGGGCGGGGAGCTGTTTTTT.

This clonotype occurred many times. V usage is TRBV3-1 and J usage is TRBJ1-4; D gene ambiguous. V was clipped by 4 bases and J by 8 bases, with 14 bases between them. Germline lookup yields CDR1 LGHDT and CDR2 YNNKEL (reference sequence). This CDR3 has 14 amino acids. This chain's CDR3 is CASSRDFDQEKLFF. In DNA form, the CDR3 reads TGTGCCAGCAGCCGAGACTTCGACCAGGAAAAACTGTTTTTT.

The chain carries TRBV6-2 or TRBV6-3 and TRBJ1-1; 8 nucleotides line up with TRBD1. V was clipped by 2 bases and J by 1 base; unmatched bases: 6. CDR1 and CDR2 (germline): MNHEY, SVGEGT. The CDR3 contains 16 residues. CDR3 region: CASSYRPDRANTEAFF. The CDR3 coding sequence is TGTGCCAGCAGTTACCGCCCGGACAGGGCGAACACTGAAGCTTTCTTT.

As DNA, the CDR3 is TGTGCCAGCAGCTTAGGACGGGAAGGGCAGGGGGAGACCCAGTACTTC. Protein product: CASSLGREGQGETQYF. The V and J genes are TRBV7-8 and TRBJ2-5; weak D call: TRBD1 (6 bases). In germline, CDR1 is SGHVS, CDR2 FQNEAQ. The ends were cut back, 1 base at V and 5 bases at J, with 17 bases in the middle. The CDR3 is 16 amino acids.

This clonotype was observed many times. The CDR3 coding sequence is TGTGCCAGCAGCCTTCTTGCAACTAATGAAAAACTGTTTTTT. Translating gives CASSLLATNEKLFF. This chain connects TRBV7-2 to TRBJ1-4; D is uncertain. The V end was cut by 5 bases, the J end by 0 bases, with 7 bases between. In germline, CDR1 is SGHTA, CDR2 FQGNSA. The CDR3 totals 14 residues.

In this sample, this clonotype turned up a few times. The V and J genes are TRBV5-1 and TRBJ2-1; 8 bases agree with TRBD1. From germline, CDR1 is SGHRS and CDR2 YFSETQ. With V trimmed by 1 base and J by 7 bases, 4 bases remained unmatched. This CDR3 is built from 14 residues. The CDR3 DNA reads TGCGCCAGCAGCTTGCAGGGGGCGGGGAATGAGCAGTTCTTC. This codes for CASSLQGAGNEQFF. The entire variable domain, with the rest obtained from reference TRBV5-1 and TRBJ2-1, is as follows: KAGVTQTPRYLIKTRGQQVTLSCSPISGHRSVSWYQQTPGQGLQFLFEYFSETQRNKGNFPGRFSGRQFSNSRSEMNVSTLELGDSALYLCASSLQGAGNEQFFGPGTRLTVL.

This clonotype was seen a handful of times. The chain is built from TRBV6-5 and TRBJ2-3; the D call may be TRBD1 or TRBD2 (5 bases each). The CDR3 spans 20 residues. Trimming removed 0 bases from V and 1 base from J, with 23 bases in between. CDR1 and CDR2 from the germline V gene are MNHEY and SVGAGI. CDR3 sequence reads: CASSYSYPRRRGDGTDTQYF. The CDR3 DNA sequence: TGTGCCAGCAGTTACTCGTATCCCCGAAGAAGGGGAGACGGCACAGATACGCAGTATTTT.

This clonotype was counted a few times. This rearrangement joins TRBV28 to TRBJ1-5; D perhaps matches TRBD1 (6 bases). This CDR3 has 14 residues. Per germline, CDR1 MDHEN and CDR2 SYDVKM. V shed 6 bases and J shed 6 bases, with 15 bases lying between them. The CDR3 DNA reads TGTGCCAGCAGGGTAGGGGGGATCGGTCAGCCCCAGCATTTT. Translation: CASRVGGIGQPQHF.

There are many counts of this clonotype. The CDR3 nucleotides read TGTGCCAGCAGTCCCGGGGTTGGCACAGATACGCAGTATTTT. It is translated as CASSPGVGTDTQYF. The chain employs TRBV4-2 and TRBJ2-3, with D possibly matching TRBD2 (5 bases). The CDR3 covers 14 residues. The V and J ends lost 6 bases and 1 base respectively, with 11 bases between them. Germline CDR1 LGHNA, CDR2 YNFKEQ.

This clonotype was observed a few times. The rearrangement links TRBV7-3 to TRBJ2-5; 7 bases fit TRBD1. Germline V gene lookup returns CDR1 SGHTA and CDR2 FQGTGA. This CDR3 contains 15 residues. J lost 1 base, V lost 7 bases, and 9 bases had no gene match. The CDR3 DNA reads TGTGCCAGCACCCTGTCCGGGACAGCCCAAGAGACCCAGTACTTC. It yields the protein CASTLSGTAQETQYF.

The genes are TRBV4-2 and TRBJ2-1, with no clear D. V dropped 1 base and J dropped 0 bases, with 16 bases sitting between them. The germline gives CDR1 LGHNA, CDR2 YNFKEQ. The CDR3 has 18 amino acids. The CDR3 DNA reads as TGTGCCAGCAGCCAAGGATTCGCCCTGGCCGACTCCTACAATGAGCAGTTCTTC. Its translation is CASSQGFALADSYNEQFF.

This clonotype was detected ten times or more. The chain couples TRBV5-6 to TRBJ2-2; D is undetermined. V gave up 0 bases and J gave up 5 bases, with 8 bases separating them. The V gene's germline CDR1 is SGHDT and CDR2 YYEEEE. The CDR3 totals 14 residues. The CDR3 DNA reads TGTGCCAGCAGCTTGGGGCTTGCGACCGGGGAGCTGTTTTTT. Residues: CASSLGLATGELFF.

This clonotype was seen a handful of times. The V and J genes are TRBV6-1 and TRBJ2-1, with TRBD2 matching over 8 bases. Looked up from germline, CDR1 is MNHNS and CDR2 is SASEGT. Germline trimming cut 6 bases from V and 5 bases from J; bases unmatched to any gene: 12. The CDR3 is 16 amino acids. The CDR3 DNA sequence: TGTGCCAGCAGGCGGGGCTGGGGAGCGGGGGACAATGAGCAGTTCTTC. Protein sequence: CASRRGWGAGDNEQFF.

This clonotype has just a few counts. V gene TRBV7-3 combines with J gene TRBJ1-1, with TRBD1 matching 8 bases. Losses at the gene ends were 1 base for V and 1 base for J; bases not matched to a gene: 14. The germline V gene has CDR1 SGHTA and CDR2 FQGTGA. The CDR3 spans 19 residues. This CDR3 is CASSLRYARHRGTNTEAFF. The CDR3 region has the DNA TGTGCCAGCAGCTTAAGGTACGCCCGCCACAGGGGGACGAACACTGAAGCTTTCTTT.

The DNA for the CDR3 is TGTGCCAGCAGTTTATTGACTAGCGGGGCCCACGAGCAGTACTTC. Protein sequence: CASSLLTSGAHEQYF. The chain has TRBV27 and TRBJ2-7; TRBD2 matches 11 bases. Germline CDR1 MNHEY, CDR2 SMNVEV (reference sequence). The J segment lost 5 bases and the V segment lost 1 base, leaving 4 bases of the junction unmatched. The CDR3 spans 15 residues.

This clonotype was seen at least ten times. The chain has TRBV20-1 and TRBJ1-4; the match to TRBD1 covers 7 bases. CDR1 DFQATT and CDR2 SNEGSKA come from the germline V gene (reference sequence). The CDR3 is made up of 16 amino acids. V gave up 2 bases and J gave up 5 bases; unmatched junction bases: 11. The CDR3 coding sequence is TGCAGTGCTAGACCTCCCCGGACAGGAAGGAATGAAAAACTGTTTTTT. It translates to CSARPPRTGRNEKLFF.

J is TRBJ1-6 and V is TRBV20-1; the match to TRBD1 covers 9 bases. Germline lookup yields CDR1 DFQATT and CDR2 SNEGSKA (reference sequence). The CDR3 has 18 residues. With V trimmed by 0 bases and J by 6 bases, 12 bases remained unmatched. The CDR3 nucleotides are TGCAGTGCTAGAGAGATTCCGGGACAGGGTTATGGTAATTCACCCCTCCACTTT. It translates to CSAREIPGQGYGNSPLHF.

This clonotype was detected a few times. The chain carries TRBV3-1 and TRBJ1-3; TRBD1 is a possible D gene (5 bases). Germline values: CDR1 LGHDT, CDR2 YNNKEL (reference sequence). CDR3 length: 19 residues. The V end was cut by 1 base, the J end by 0 bases, with 19 bases between. CDR3 in DNA: TGTGCCAGCAGCCAAGGGGGAGGGACCTTTATACTCTCTGGAAACACCATATATTTT. Protein: CASSQGGGTFILSGNTIYF.

In this sample, this clonotype turned up many times. In DNA form, the CDR3 reads TGTGCCAGCACCGCACTAGCGGGGGGTTCCCACGAGCAGTACTTC. This translates into CASTALAGGSHEQYF. V is TRBV6-5 and J is TRBJ2-7; 12 nucleotides line up with TRBD2. Germline CDR1 MNHEY, CDR2 SVGAGI. With 7 bases clipped from V and 5 bases from J, the junction kept 9 bases outside the gene matches. The CDR3 is 15 amino acids.

The V call is TRBV4-2, the J call TRBJ2-3; TRBD1 matches at 9 bases. With V trimmed by 1 base and J by 2 bases, 1 base remained unmatched. Germline V gives CDR1 LGHNA, CDR2 YNFKEQ. CDR3 length: 15 residues. The CDR3 loop reads CASSQGTGATDTQYF. DNA of the CDR3: TGTGCCAGCAGCCAAGGGACAGGGGCCACAGATACGCAGTATTTT.

The V call is TRBV7-9, the J call TRBJ2-7; no clear D. Germline-derived CDR1 and CDR2 are SEHNR and FQNEAQ (reference sequence). This CDR3 is built from 13 residues. Trimming left V 2 bases short and J 4 bases short, with 9 bases between. Here the CDR3 reads CASSLLVGYEQYF. The CDR3 DNA reads as TGTGCCAGCAGCTTACTAGTGGGGTACGAGCAGTACTTC.

This clonotype has a count of ten or more. The V call is TRBV5-1, the J call TRBJ2-5, with 7 bases that match TRBD1. After removal of 5 bases from V and 2 bases from J, the junction contained 6 bases not matched to a gene. This CDR3 has 14 residues. The germline CDR1 and CDR2 sequences are SGHRS and YFSETQ. CDR3 sequence: CASSLRTGQETQYF. Here the CDR3 DNA reads TGCGCCAGCAGTCTCCGGACAGGTCAAGAGACCCAGTACTTC.

The chain recombines TRBV6-6 with TRBJ1-6; 8 bases align to TRBD1. The germline CDR1 and CDR2 sequences are MNHNY and SVGAGI (reference sequence). J lost 10 bases, V lost 0 bases, and 11 bases had no gene match. The CDR3 consists of 17 residues. The CDR3 loop is CASSYSSSRGLSSPLHF. CDR3 nucleotide sequence: TGTGCCAGCAGTTACTCGTCTTCCAGGGGGCTAAGCTCACCCCTCCACTTT.

V gene TRBV6-6 combines with J gene TRBJ2-4, with TRBD1 identical over 7 bases. This CDR3 is built from 15 residues. CDR1 and CDR2 (germline): MNHNY, SVGAGI (reference sequence). J lost 0 bases, V lost 6 bases, and 5 bases had no gene match. The chain's CDR3 is CASRQGSLAKNIQYF. The DNA of the CDR3 is TGTGCCAGCAGACAGGGGAGTCTAGCCAAAAACATTCAGTACTTC.

The V gene is TRBV6-5, the J gene TRBJ1-6, with TRBD1 identical over 9 bases. V gave up 6 bases and J gave up 6 bases; unmatched junction bases: 6. There are 15 residues in the CDR3. Looked up from germline, CDR1 is MNHEY and CDR2 is SVGAGI. The CDR3 DNA reads as TGTGCCAGCAGAACCGGGACAGGGTTTAATTCACCCCTCCACTTT. This translates into CASRTGTGFNSPLHF.

This clonotype was observed a handful of times. This sequence joins TRBV27 and TRBJ1-2; D remains ambiguous. Per germline, CDR1 MNHEY and CDR2 SMNVEV (reference sequence). V lost 3 bases to trimming and J lost 2 bases, with 10 bases between them. This CDR3 is 14 amino acids long. In nucleotides, the CDR3 is TGTGCCAGCAGTTTCAAGGCAGAAAACTATGGCTACACCTTC. Encoded protein: CASSFKAENYGYTF.

This clonotype was recorded at least ten times. This chain joins TRBV12-3 or TRBV12-4 and TRBJ1-2; TRBD1 agrees at 7 bases. The V segment lost 7 bases and the J segment 4 bases; nucleotides outside the gene matches: 12. The CDR3 has 15 residues. The CDR3 protein is CASTPDRVVGYGYTF. The CDR3 bases are TGTGCCAGCACCCCTGACAGGGTAGTCGGCTATGGCTACACCTTC.

This clonotype occurred many times. This chain links TRBV20-1 with TRBJ1-1; 10 bases are a match to TRBD1. The trim removed 6 bases at V and 5 bases at J, leaving 9 bases unmatched. The CDR3 covers 14 residues. Looked up from germline, CDR1 is DFQATT and CDR2 is SNEGSKA (reference sequence). The CDR3 region has the DNA TGCAGTGCCCTAAGGGACAGGGGAGGGACTGAAGCTTTCTTT. Amino acids: CSALRDRGGTEAFF.